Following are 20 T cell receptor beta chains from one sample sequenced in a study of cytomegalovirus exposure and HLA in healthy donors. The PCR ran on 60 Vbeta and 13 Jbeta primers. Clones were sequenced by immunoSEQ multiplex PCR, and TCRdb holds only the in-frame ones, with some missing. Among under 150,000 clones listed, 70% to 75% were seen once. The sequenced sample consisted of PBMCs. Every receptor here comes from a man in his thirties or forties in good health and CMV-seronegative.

This CDR3 reads CASSLSTGEYSPLHF. DNA for the CDR3: TGTGCCAGCAGCTTAAGTACAGGGGAATATTCACCCCTCCACTTT. V and J are TRBV7-2 and TRBJ1-6; TRBD1 agrees at 7 bases. Looked up from germline, CDR1 is SGHTA and CDR2 is FQGNSA. The V gene end was trimmed by 2 bases and the J gene end by 8 bases; junction bases not matched to a gene: 6. The CDR3 length is 15 residues.

CDR3 coding DNA: TGTGCCAGTAGGGGACAGTATAGCAATCAGCCCCAGCATTTT. It yields the protein CASRGQYSNQPQHF. This chain links TRBV19 with TRBJ1-5; 7 bases are a match to TRBD1. V lost 6 bases to trimming and J lost 0 bases; unmatched junction nucleotides: 2. CDR3 length equals 14 residues. Germline CDR1 reads LNHDA; CDR2 reads SQIVND (reference sequence).

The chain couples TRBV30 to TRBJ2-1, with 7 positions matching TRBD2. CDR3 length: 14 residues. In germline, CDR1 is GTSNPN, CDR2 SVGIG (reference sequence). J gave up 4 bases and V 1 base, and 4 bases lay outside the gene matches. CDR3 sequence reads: CAWSGAGTYNEQFF. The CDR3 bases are TGTGCCTGGAGTGGAGCGGGGACGTACAATGAGCAGTTCTTC. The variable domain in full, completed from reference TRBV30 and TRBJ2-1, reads SQTIHQWPATLVQPVGSPLSLECTVEGTSNPNLYWYRQAAGRGLQLLFYSVGIGQISSEVPQNLSASRPQDRQFILSSKKLLLSDSGFYLCAWSGAGTYNEQFFGPGTRLTVL.

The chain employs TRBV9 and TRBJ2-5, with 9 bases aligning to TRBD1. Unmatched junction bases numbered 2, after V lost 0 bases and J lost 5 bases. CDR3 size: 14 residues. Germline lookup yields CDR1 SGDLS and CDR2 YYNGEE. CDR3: CASSVAGTGETQYF. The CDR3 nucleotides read TGTGCCAGCAGCGTAGCCGGGACAGGGGAGACCCAGTACTTC.

CDR3: CASSLGREGSPLHF. Written as DNA, the CDR3 is TGTGCCAGCAGTTTAGGCAGGGAGGGTTCACCCCTCCACTTT. V usage is TRBV28 and J usage is TRBJ1-6; a possible D gene is TRBD1 (5 bases). The CDR3 covers 14 residues. The germline gives CDR1 MDHEN, CDR2 SYDVKM. Trimming left V 2 bases short and J 9 bases short, with 11 bases between.

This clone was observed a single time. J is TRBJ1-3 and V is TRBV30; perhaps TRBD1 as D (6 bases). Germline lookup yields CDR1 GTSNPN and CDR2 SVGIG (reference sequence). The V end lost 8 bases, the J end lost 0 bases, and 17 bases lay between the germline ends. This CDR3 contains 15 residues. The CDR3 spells CASRDTGPSGNTIYF. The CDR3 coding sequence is TGTGCCAGTCGGGACACAGGCCCCTCTGGAAACACCATATATTTT. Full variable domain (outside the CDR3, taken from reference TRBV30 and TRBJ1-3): SQTIHQWPATLVQPVGSPLSLECTVEGTSNPNLYWYRQAAGRGLQLLFYSVGIGQISSEVPQNLSASRPQDRQFILSSKKLLLSDSGFYLCASRDTGPSGNTIYFGEGSWLTVV.

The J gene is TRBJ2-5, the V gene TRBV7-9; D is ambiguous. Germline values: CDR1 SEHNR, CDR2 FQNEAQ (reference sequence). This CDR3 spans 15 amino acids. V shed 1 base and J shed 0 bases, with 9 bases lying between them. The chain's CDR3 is CASSLGGRNQETQYF. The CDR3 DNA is TGTGCCAGCAGCTTAGGTGGCAGAAACCAAGAGACCCAGTACTTC.

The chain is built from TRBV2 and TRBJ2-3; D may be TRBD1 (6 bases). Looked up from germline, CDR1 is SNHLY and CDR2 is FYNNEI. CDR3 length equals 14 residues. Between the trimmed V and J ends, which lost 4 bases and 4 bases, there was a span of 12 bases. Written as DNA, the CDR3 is TGTGCCAGCAGTGCCACAGGGTTCGCAGATACGCAGTATTTT. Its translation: CASSATGFADTQYF.

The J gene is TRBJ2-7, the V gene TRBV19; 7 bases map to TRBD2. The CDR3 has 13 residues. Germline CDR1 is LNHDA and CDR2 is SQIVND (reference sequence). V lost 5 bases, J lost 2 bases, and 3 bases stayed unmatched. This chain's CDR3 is CASSYRGAYEQYF. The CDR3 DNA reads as TGTGCCAGTAGTTACCGGGGGGCCTACGAGCAGTACTTC.

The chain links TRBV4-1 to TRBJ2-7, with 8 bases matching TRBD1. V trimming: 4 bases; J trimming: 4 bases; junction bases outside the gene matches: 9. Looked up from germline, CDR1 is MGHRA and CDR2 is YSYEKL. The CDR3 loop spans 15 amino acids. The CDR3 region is CASSPHRGSKYEQYF. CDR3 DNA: TGCGCCAGCAGCCCCCACAGGGGGTCCAAATACGAGCAGTACTTC.

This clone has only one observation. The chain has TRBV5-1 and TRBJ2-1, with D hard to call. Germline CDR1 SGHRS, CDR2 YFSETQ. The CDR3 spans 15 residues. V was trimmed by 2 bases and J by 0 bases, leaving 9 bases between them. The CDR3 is CASSFIRSSYNEQFF. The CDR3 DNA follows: TGCGCCAGCAGCTTTATCCGTAGCTCCTACAATGAGCAGTTCTTC.

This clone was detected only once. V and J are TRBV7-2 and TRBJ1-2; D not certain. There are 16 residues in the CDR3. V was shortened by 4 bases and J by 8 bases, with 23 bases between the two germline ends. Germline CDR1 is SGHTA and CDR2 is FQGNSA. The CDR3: CASSSSVGRKENGYTF. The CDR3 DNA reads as TGTGCCAGCAGCTCTAGCGTGGGCAGGAAGGAGAACGGCTACACCTTC.

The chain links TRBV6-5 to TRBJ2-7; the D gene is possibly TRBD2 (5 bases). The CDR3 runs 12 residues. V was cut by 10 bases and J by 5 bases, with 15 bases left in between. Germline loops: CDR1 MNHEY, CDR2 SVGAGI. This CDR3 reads CATGGGWNEQYF. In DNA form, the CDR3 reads TGTGCCACCGGCGGAGGTTGGAACGAGCAGTACTTC.

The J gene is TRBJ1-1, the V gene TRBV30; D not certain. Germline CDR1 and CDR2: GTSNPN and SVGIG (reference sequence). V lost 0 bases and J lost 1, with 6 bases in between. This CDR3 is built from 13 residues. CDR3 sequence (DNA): TGTGCCTGGAGTGTGGAGGGGAACACTGAAGCTTTCTTT. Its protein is CAWSVEGNTEAFF.

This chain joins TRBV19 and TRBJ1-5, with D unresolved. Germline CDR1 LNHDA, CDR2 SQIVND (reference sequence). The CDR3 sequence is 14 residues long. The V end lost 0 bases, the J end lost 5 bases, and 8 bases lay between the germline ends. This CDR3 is CASSIDPADQPQHF. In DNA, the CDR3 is TGTGCCAGTAGTATAGATCCAGCGGATCAGCCCCAGCATTTT.

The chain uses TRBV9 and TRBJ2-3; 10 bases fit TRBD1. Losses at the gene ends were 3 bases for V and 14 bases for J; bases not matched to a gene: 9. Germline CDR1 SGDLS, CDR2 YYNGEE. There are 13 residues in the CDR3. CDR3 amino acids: CASSASKGTGVYF. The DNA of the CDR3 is TGTGCCAGCAGCGCCTCAAAAGGGACAGGGGTGTATTTT.

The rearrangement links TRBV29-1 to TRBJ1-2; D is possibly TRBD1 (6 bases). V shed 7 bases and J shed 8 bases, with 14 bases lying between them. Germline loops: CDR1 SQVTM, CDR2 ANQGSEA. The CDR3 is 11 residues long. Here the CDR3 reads CSAMDSDGYTF. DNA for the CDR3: TGCAGCGCTATGGACAGTGACGGCTACACCTTC. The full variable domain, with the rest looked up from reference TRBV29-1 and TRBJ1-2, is SAVISQKPSRDICQRGTSLTIQCQVDSQVTMMFWYRQQPGQSLTLIATANQGSEATYESGFVIDKFPISRPNLTFSTLTVSNMSPEDSSIYLCSAMDSDGYTFGSGTRLTVV.

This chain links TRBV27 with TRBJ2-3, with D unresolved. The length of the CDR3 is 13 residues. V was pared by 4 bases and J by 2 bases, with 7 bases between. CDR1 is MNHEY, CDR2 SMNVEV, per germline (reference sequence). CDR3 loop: CASSWQNTDTQYF. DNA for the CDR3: TGTGCCAGCAGTTGGCAGAACACAGATACGCAGTATTTT.

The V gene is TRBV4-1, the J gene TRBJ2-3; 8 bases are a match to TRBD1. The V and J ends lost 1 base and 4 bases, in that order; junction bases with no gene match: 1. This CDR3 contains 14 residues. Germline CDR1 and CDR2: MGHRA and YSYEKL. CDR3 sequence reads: CASSQAGQADTQYF. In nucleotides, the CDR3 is TGCGCCAGCAGCCAAGCGGGACAGGCAGATACGCAGTATTTT.

The CDR3 DNA sequence: TGCGCCAGCAGCCAAGGCTCTGCACGACTCCTCTACGAGCAGTACTTC. The encoded protein is CASSQGSARLLYEQYF. The chain recombines TRBV4-3 with TRBJ2-7; D uncertain. Trimming removed 1 base from V and 3 bases from J, with 16 bases in between. This CDR3 region has 16 residues. The germline V gene encodes CDR1 LGHNA and CDR2 YSLEER.